Presented here are 8 T cell receptor beta chains from one specimen sequenced in a study of CD8+ T cells in alopecia areata. Extracted from the samples, RNA was reverse transcribed into cDNA to serve as the sequencing template. Only in-frame clones appear in the TCRdb table, and some are missing; sequencing was by immunoSEQ multiplex PCR. This sample has 140,000 to 150,000 clones, with 45% to 65% found just once. Stated treatment: oral pan-JAK inhibitor, 5-10 mg twice daily. The sequences come from CD8+ T cells sorted from blood, collected at week 4, from a patient treated with tofacitinib. All receptors derive from a human donor with alopecia areata.

The chain employs TRBV25-1 and TRBJ2-1, with D perhaps matching TRBD1 (6 bases). V was pared by 0 bases and J by 3 bases, with 12 bases between. The germline V gene has CDR1 MGHDK and CDR2 SYGVNS. The CDR3 loop spans 16 amino acids. For the CDR3, the DNA is TGTGCCAGCAGTGAATACTGGGACACCATCTACAATGAGCAGTTCTTC. Its translation is CASSEYWDTIYNEQFF.

The chain combines TRBV29-1 with TRBJ2-7, with D possibly matching TRBD1 (5 bases). This CDR3 region has 13 residues. Trimming stripped 0 bases from V and 3 bases from J, with 9 bases between. Germline assignment: CDR1 SQVTM and CDR2 ANQGSEA. The CDR3 loop reads CSVEEKGHYEQYF. As DNA, the CDR3 is TGCAGCGTTGAAGAAAAAGGACACTACGAGCAGTACTTC.

V gene TRBV6-6 combines with J gene TRBJ2-1, with 14 bases lining up with TRBD2. The CDR3 is 15 residues long. After removal of 6 bases from V and 8 bases from J, the junction contained 6 bases not matched to a gene. The germline V gene encodes CDR1 MNHNY and CDR2 SVGAGI (reference sequence). The CDR3 is CASSFGLAGGDEQFF. The CDR3 DNA is TGTGCCAGCAGCTTCGGACTAGCGGGGGGCGATGAGCAGTTCTTC.

This clone has more than one count but fewer than ten. The rearrangement links TRBV30 to TRBJ1-1; D gene uncertain. This CDR3 is 13 amino acids long. Trimming cost V 5 bases and J 3 bases, with 13 bases left between them. Germline CDR1 and CDR2: GTSNPN and SVGIG (reference sequence). CDR3 residues: CAWGPELDTEAFF. The DNA for the CDR3 is TGTGCCTGGGGGCCGGAGCTGGACACTGAAGCTTTCTTT.

This clone turned up a few times. The junction and the germline gene differ at one end; a read error may be behind it. The CDR3 here is CASSKGAGGDNSPLHF. DNA of the CDR3: TGCGCCAGCTCCAAAGGGGCAGGGGGCGATAACTCACCCCTCCACTTT. The rearrangement links TRBV23-1 to TRBJ1-6; 8 nucleotides line up with TRBD1. TRBV23-1 is treated as an ORF (open reading frame) with a function not yet certain. This CDR3 has 16 amino acids.

The chain has TRBV15 and TRBJ2-5; D remains ambiguous. The V and J ends lost 5 bases and 2 bases respectively, with 6 bases between them. Germline loops: CDR1 LNHNV, CDR2 YYDKDF (reference sequence). The CDR3 is 12 amino acids. The CDR3 DNA reads TGTGCCACCAGCCCACTACAAGAGACCCAGTACTTC. This encodes CATSPLQETQYF.

This clone occurred a few times. The chain couples TRBV30 to TRBJ1-1; D unclear. CDR1 is GTSNPN and CDR2 is SVGIG in the germline V gene (reference sequence). The length of the CDR3 is 14 residues. V dropped 3 bases and J dropped 2 bases, with 13 bases sitting between them. DNA of the CDR3: TGTGCCTGGAGAGTACGGTTGGAAAACACTGAAGCTTTCTTT. Translated, it gives CAWRVRLENTEAFF.

CDR3 sequence reads: CASSAGRQGRSPLHF. The CDR3 nucleotides are TGTGCCAGCAGCGCCGGTCGTCAGGGACGTTCACCCCTCCACTTT. The V and J genes are TRBV9 and TRBJ1-6, with D perhaps TRBD1 (5 bases). The CDR3 runs 15 residues. The germline CDR1 and CDR2 sequences are SGDLS and YYNGEE. The germline V and J ends were trimmed by 3 bases and 9 bases, with 16 bases remaining between them.